This T cell receptor beta chain originates from a study of T-cell reconstitution after alpha-beta-depleted transplantation in children. The CDR3 has 15 amino acids. Trimming removed 5 bases from V and 7 bases from J; junction bases left unmatched: 9. The germline CDR1 and CDR2 sequences are SGHTA and FQGTGA. Unique molecular identifiers were incorporated during preparation of the TCRbeta library. TCRdb itself ran the PCR reads through MiXCR, one entry per CDR3 protein. The data show about 900,000 distinct CDR3 sequences, with 25% to 35% seen just once and under 30% held by the top ten. The input for sequencing was PBMCs, mostly from graft donor cells, taken 360 days after TCRalphabeta/CD19-depleted stem cell transplant. The chain is built from TRBV7-3 and TRBJ2-1; 9 bases match TRBD1. This clonotype was sampled from a boy in the first two years of life who had a stem cell transplant for SCID, so the T cells may come from the graft donor. The CDR3 here is CASSTQGQGENEQFF. CDR3 sequence (DNA): TGTGCCAGCAGCACACAGGGACAGGGAGAGAATGAGCAGTTCTTC.